Presented here are 9 T cell receptor beta chains from one specimen sequenced in a study of T cell responses to AZD1222 COVID-19 vaccine. Method: immunoSEQ multiplex PCR; TCRdb's copy keeps in-frame clones and lacks some. The data contain around 190,000 clones, around 88% of them singletons. The specimen was peripheral blood, collected on day 0 of AZD1222 vaccination. These receptors all stem from an adult in good health.

Of note for this clone: The sample holds other DNA sequences that translate to the same CDR3. V gene TRBV3-1 (or the pseudogene TRBV3-2) combines with J gene TRBJ2-5; D not resolved. Trimming took 2 bases from V and 5 from J, leaving 6 bases between them. In germline, CDR1 is LGHDT, CDR2 YNNKEL (reference sequence). This CDR3 is built from 12 residues. The CDR3 reads CASSQILETQYF. CDR3 sequence (DNA): TGTGCCAGCAGCCAAATATTGGAGACCCAGTACTTC.

This chain links TRBV10-1 with TRBJ2-7; unclear D gene. Germline loops: CDR1 WNHNN, CDR2 SYGVQD (reference sequence). The V end lost 3 bases, the J end lost 1 base, and 16 bases lay between the germline ends. This CDR3 has 16 residues. CDR3 DNA: TGCGCCAGCAGTGATAGGATCGGGTTGTCGTCCTACGAGCAGTACTTC. Amino acids: CASSDRIGLSSYEQYF.

The chain combines TRBV4-3 with TRBJ2-2; no definite D call. The CDR3 contains 16 residues. Trimming left V 0 bases short and J 6 bases short, with 14 bases between. The germline V gene has CDR1 LGHNA and CDR2 YSLEER. CDR3 residues: CASSQESSEKAGELFF. CDR3 in DNA: TGCGCCAGCAGCCAAGAGTCATCAGAAAAGGCCGGGGAGCTGTTTTTT.

The J gene is TRBJ1-1, the V gene TRBV3-1 (or the pseudogene TRBV3-2); D gene unclear. Trimming cost V 4 bases and J 1 base, with 10 bases left between them. The CDR3 covers 14 residues. Germline V gives CDR1 LGHDT, CDR2 YNNKEL (reference sequence). CDR3 nucleotides: TGTGCCAGCAGCCCAGCCTTAGGGAACACTGAAGCTTTCTTT. It is translated as CASSPALGNTEAFF.

V usage is TRBV6-2 or TRBV6-3 and J usage is TRBJ2-3; the match to TRBD2 covers 8 bases. The germline gives CDR1 MNHEY, CDR2 SVGEGT. V lost 1 base, J lost 4 bases, and 4 bases stayed unmatched. This CDR3 is 15 amino acids long. CDR3 nucleotides: TGTGCCAGCAGTTACTTGGGACTAGTGGCAGATACGCAGTATTTT. Amino acid sequence: CASSYLGLVADTQYF.

This chain uses TRBV5-1 with TRBJ2-1; 11 bases are shared with TRBD2. Germline assignment: CDR1 SGHRS and CDR2 YFSETQ. V was pared by 3 bases and J by 7 bases, with 3 bases of the junction left unmatched. The CDR3 spans 14 residues. CDR3 coding DNA: TGCGCCAGCAGCTCCGGGACTAGCGGTAATGAGCAGTTCTTC. This codes for CASSSGTSGNEQFF.

The rearrangement links TRBV14 to TRBJ1-2; D gene uncertain. CDR1 and CDR2 from the germline V gene are SGHDN and FVKESK. With 1 base removed from V and 7 bases from J, the gap between germline ends came to 13 bases. The CDR3 loop spans 14 amino acids. In nucleotides, the CDR3 is TGTGCCAGCAGCCAAGCTATAGGGATTGGTGGCTACACCTTC. It yields the protein CASSQAIGIGGYTF.

This clone appeared a single time. The chain recombines TRBV5-1 with TRBJ2-5, with 7 bases lining up with TRBD1. Trimming removed 1 base from V and 1 base from J; junction bases left unmatched: 7. Germline assignment: CDR1 SGHRS and CDR2 YFSETQ. This CDR3 is 16 amino acids long. The CDR3 protein is CASSLSQGVVQETQYF. The CDR3 DNA reads as TGCGCCAGCAGCTTGAGTCAGGGGGTGGTCCAAGAGACCCAGTACTTC.

This clone was counted once. The chain joins TRBV7-3 to TRBJ2-3; D ambiguous. CDR1 is SGHTA and CDR2 is FQGTGA in the germline V gene. Trimming cost V 4 bases and J 0 bases, with 11 bases left between them. The CDR3 spans 15 residues. The DNA of the CDR3 is TGTGCCAGCAGCTACGGCGGCCCTAGCACAGATACGCAGTATTTT. Its protein is CASSYGGPSTDTQYF.